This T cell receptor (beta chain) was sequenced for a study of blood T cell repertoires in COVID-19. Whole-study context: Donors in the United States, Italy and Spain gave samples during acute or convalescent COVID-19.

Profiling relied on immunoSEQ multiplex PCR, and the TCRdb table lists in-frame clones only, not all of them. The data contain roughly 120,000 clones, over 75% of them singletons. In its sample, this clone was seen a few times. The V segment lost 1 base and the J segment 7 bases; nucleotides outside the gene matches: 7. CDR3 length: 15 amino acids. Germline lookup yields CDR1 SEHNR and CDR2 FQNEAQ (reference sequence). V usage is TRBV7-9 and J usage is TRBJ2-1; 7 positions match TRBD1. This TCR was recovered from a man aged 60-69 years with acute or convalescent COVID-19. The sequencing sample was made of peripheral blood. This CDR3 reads CASSLVGGLSNEQFF. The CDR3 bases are TGTGCCAGCAGCTTAGTAGGGGGCTTGTCGAATGAGCAGTTCTTC.